The 10 T cell receptor beta chains in this list originate from one sample, sequenced in a study of blood T cell repertoires in COVID-19. The data were produced by immunoSEQ multiplex PCR, yet TCRdb's version contains in-frame clones alone and is incomplete. In the table there are 15,000 to 20,000 clones, about nine tenths of which are singletons. Sequences were obtained from peripheral blood. These receptors originate from a man in his fifties or sixties with active COVID-19.

The chain recombines TRBV5-6 with TRBJ2-1, with TRBD2 matching over 8 bases. Germline V lookup: CDR1 SGHDT, CDR2 YYEEEE. Trimming cost V 0 bases and J 6 bases; bases outside gene matches: 5. This CDR3 spans 15 amino acids. CDR3 sequence reads: CASSLARLAGNEQFF. CDR3 coding DNA: TGTGCCAGCAGCTTGGCCAGGCTAGCGGGCAATGAGCAGTTCTTC.

The chain recombines TRBV7-9 with TRBJ2-1, with TRBD1 matching over 10 bases. This CDR3 comprises 16 residues. CDR1 is SEHNR and CDR2 is FQNEAQ in the germline V gene (reference sequence). V shed 4 bases and J 5 bases; nucleotides not matched to a gene: 8. The CDR3 nucleotides are TGTGCCAGCAGCTCTCGCCCGGGACAGGGGAACAATGAGCAGTTCTTC. Translated, it gives CASSSRPGQGNNEQFF.

This clone was found once. This chain links TRBV7-8 with TRBJ2-7, with 7 bases lining up with TRBD2. The ends lost 5 bases at V and 3 bases at J; junction bases unmatched: 4. From germline, CDR1 is SGHVS and CDR2 FQNEAQ. CDR3 length: 13 amino acids. Written as DNA, the CDR3 is TGTGCCAGCAGCGGGGGGGAGATCTACGAGCAGTACTTC. Protein: CASSGGEIYEQYF. The complete variable domain, with remaining parts taken from reference TRBV7-8 and TRBJ2-7, reads GAGVSQSPRYKVAKRGQDVALRCDPISGHVSLFWYQQALGQGPEFLTYFQNEAQLDKSGLPSDRFFAERPEGSVSTLKIQRTQQEDSAVYLCASSGGEIYEQYFGPGTRLTVT.

This clone came up once. The chain has TRBV10-3 and TRBJ2-1, with 7 bases matching TRBD2. There are 17 residues in the CDR3. The V gene end was trimmed by 0 bases and the J gene end by 4 bases; junction bases not matched to a gene: 9. Germline V gives CDR1 ENHRY, CDR2 SYGVKD. CDR3 sequence: CAISESVGGSGYNEQFF. The CDR3 bases are TGTGCCATCAGTGAGTCTGTAGGCGGGAGCGGTTACAATGAGCAGTTCTTC.

This clone has only one observation. The chain couples TRBV6-2 or TRBV6-3 to TRBJ1-2; 9 nucleotides line up with TRBD1. This CDR3 contains 14 residues. V lost 5 bases, J lost 2 bases, and 3 bases stayed unmatched. The germline V gene encodes CDR1 MNHEY and CDR2 SVGEGT. The CDR3 loop is CASSRGQGNYGYTF. The CDR3 nucleotides are TGTGCCAGCAGTCGAGGACAGGGGAACTATGGCTACACCTTC.

The CDR3 loop is CASSYSIAGGNSPLHF. DNA of the CDR3: TGTGCCAGCAGTTACTCGATTGCGGGGGGAAATTCACCCCTCCACTTT. The chain uses TRBV6-6 and TRBJ1-6; possible D gene TRBD1, 5 bases. The CDR3 runs to 16 residues. Trimming left V 0 bases short and J 7 bases short, with 13 bases between. Germline assignment: CDR1 MNHNY and CDR2 SVGAGI (reference sequence).

V and J are TRBV24-1 and TRBJ2-1; 9 bases are shared with TRBD2. Trimming took 4 bases from V and 6 from J; bases not matched to a gene: 6. The CDR3 consists of 15 residues. The germline V gene encodes CDR1 KGHDR and CDR2 SFDVKD. CDR3 nucleotides: TGTGCCACCAGTGACCCCGGGACTAGCCCCAATGAGCAGTTCTTC. Translating it yields CATSDPGTSPNEQFF.

V is TRBV20-1 and J is TRBJ2-3; 11 bases are a match to TRBD2. The CDR3 extends over 15 amino acids. Germline V gene sequence: CDR1 DFQATT, CDR2 SNEGSKA (reference sequence). J was trimmed by 1 base and V by 3 bases; bases with no gene match: 3. DNA for the CDR3: TGCAGTGCTAGTGGGACTAGCGGACGCACAGATACGCAGTATTTT. Translation: CSASGTSGRTDTQYF.

The chain links TRBV29-1 to TRBJ2-1, with D possibly being TRBD1 (6 bases). Trimming shortened V by 1 base and J by 6 bases, and 13 bases separated the two germline ends. The germline gives CDR1 SQVTM, CDR2 ANQGSEA. The CDR3 contains 14 residues. The CDR3 loop reads CSVEGRGESNEQFF. DNA for the CDR3: TGCAGCGTTGAAGGCAGGGGAGAGTCCAATGAGCAGTTCTTC.

V gene TRBV29-1 combines with J gene TRBJ1-4; the match to TRBD1 covers 12 bases. Trimming at V came to 4 bases and at J to 10 bases, leaving 7 bases not matched to a gene. The CDR3 spans 14 residues. Germline V lookup: CDR1 SQVTM, CDR2 ANQGSEA. The CDR3 DNA reads TGCAGCGTTGTATCTGGGACAGGGGGCGGAAAACTGTTTTTT. Protein sequence: CSVVSGTGGGKLFF.